The rows below give T cell receptor beta chains drawn from one sample of a study of beta chain features in type 1 diabetes. Using immunoSEQ multiplex PCR, the repertoire was profiled, and TCRdb retains in-frame clones only, with some absent. Of about 650,000 clones in the sample, over 10% were seen once. The sample comprised naive CD4+ T cells from blood. The receptors originated from a man aged 25 to 45 with type 1 diabetes. CDR3s include the opening cysteine and the closing phenylalanine or tryptophan. The D gene is left open where the match is weak. Size is stated for part of the rows, as once, few or many counts, or as a class when the clone is expanded.

J | V | D | size | DNA | CDR3
TRBJ2-3 | TRBV5-4 | . | . | TGTGCCAGCAGCAGAGCCCGGTCGGCAGATACGCAGTATTTT | CASSRARSADTQYF
TRBJ1-6 | TRBV7-9 | . | few | TGTGCCAGCAGCTTAACTACAGGGATGGCACCCCTCCACTTT | CASSLTTGMAPLHF
TRBJ1-2 | TRBV2 | . | . | TGTGCCAGCAGTGAAGCACAGGGCCGCTATGGCTACACCTTC | CASSEAQGRYGYTF
TRBJ2-3 | TRBV29-1 | TRBD1 | few | TGCAGCGTTGATGAGGGGACAGGGGTTACAGATACGCAGTATTTT | CSVDEGTGVTDTQYF
TRBJ2-2 | TRBV27 | . | few | TGTGCCAGCAGTCAAACCCGGAACACCGGGGAGCTGTTTTTT | CASSQTRNTGELFF
TRBJ1-1 | TRBV10-3 | . | few | TGTGCCATCAGTGAGTCCGCAGGGACCACTGAAGCTTTCTTT | CAISESAGTTEAFF
TRBJ2-5 | TRBV7-9 | . | . | TGTGCCAGCAGCTTACAGGAAGAAGAGACCCAGTACTTC | CASSLQEEETQYF
TRBJ2-5 | TRBV7-2 | . | few | TGTGCCAGCAGCTTCCTCCAAGAGACCCAGTACTTC | CASSFLQETQYF
TRBJ1-1 | TRBV25-1 | . | few | TGTGCCAGCAGTGAATCATCCCGGAGTGAAGCTTTCTTT | CASSESSRSEAFF
TRBJ1-2 | TRBV21-1 | . | few | TGTGCCAGCAGCAAAGGTCAGGGTCCCTACACCTTC | CASSKGQGPYTF
TRBJ2-5 | TRBV27 | TRBD2 | once | TGTGCCAGCAGTCGGCTCGGGGGGTCAGAGACCCAGTACTTC | CASSRLGGSETQYF
TRBJ1-4 | TRBV5-4 | . | few | TGTGCCAGCAGCGGCTACGCTAATGAAAAACTGTTTTTT | CASSGYANEKLFF
TRBJ1-6 | TRBV7-3 | . | . | TGTGCCAGCAGCTTAGGGCAGGATTATTCACCCCTCCACTTT | CASSLGQDYSPLHF
TRBJ1-1 | TRBV11-3 | TRBD1 | few | TGTGCCAGCAGCTCAGCCGGGACAGAGAACACTGAAGCTTTCTTT | CASSSAGTENTEAFF
TRBJ1-1 | TRBV10-3 | . | few | TGTGCCATCAGTCACGAGGGTGGGACTGAAGCTTTCTTT | CAISHEGGTEAFF
TRBJ2-1 | TRBV11-1 | . | few | TGTGCCAGCAGCTCGGACGGACACCTCAAGGACCCGTTCTTC | CASSSDGHLKDPFF
TRBJ1-1 | TRBV11-3 | . | few | TGTGCCAGCAGCCTCGGGGCTGAAGCTTTCTTT | CASSLGAEAFF
TRBJ2-5 | TRBV5-1 | TRBD2 | . | TGCGCCAGCAGCTTGAGGACTAGCGGGGACCAAGAGACCCAGTACTTC | CASSLRTSGDQETQYF
TRBJ2-7 | TRBV7-2 | . | . | TGTGCCAGCAGCTTAGTGAGCAGCGCCTACGAGCAGTACTTC | CASSLVSSAYEQYF
TRBJ2-7 | TRBV7-8 | . | few | TGTGCCAGCAGCTCGACAGTGAGAACCTACGAGCAGTACTTC | CASSSTVRTYEQYF
TRBJ2-1 | TRBV7-8 | . | . | TGTGCCAGCAGCTGGAGATCCGATAGCTCCTACAATGAGCAGTTCTTC | CASSWRSDSSYNEQFF
TRBJ2-6 | TRBV10-3 | . | few | TGTGCCAGCAGCTACACAGGGACTGGGGCCAACGTCCTGACTTTC | CASSYTGTGANVLTF
TRBJ1-6 | TRBV9 | TRBD1 | . | TGTGCCAGCAGTCAGGAGGGACAGCGTGCCTCACCCCTCCACTTT | CASSQEGQRASPLHF
TRBJ2-1 | TRBV11-3 | TRBD1 | few | TGTGCCAGCAGCCAATACCGGGACAGTCTATACAATGAGCAGTTCTTC | CASSQYRDSLYNEQFF
TRBJ2-7 | TRBV5-1 | TRBD2 | . | TGCGCCAGCAGCGTCCGGACTAGCGGACGCTACGAGCAGTACTTC | CASSVRTSGRYEQYF
TRBJ2-3 | TRBV7-9 | TRBD1 | . | TGTGCCAGCAGCAAGGGACAGGGGGCAGGAGATACGCAGTATTTT | CASSKGQGAGDTQYF
TRBJ2-5 | TRBV19 | . | . | TGTGCCAGTAGTATAGATCGAGGGTTAGGCCAAGAGACCCAGTACTTC | CASSIDRGLGQETQYF
TRBJ1-5 | TRBV10-3 | TRBD1 | . | TGTGCCATCGGGGGACAGGGAGGTAGTCAGCCCCAGCATTTT | CAIGGQGGSQPQHF
TRBJ2-5 | TRBV18 | . | . | TGTGCCAGCTCACAAGGAGAACAAGAGACCCAGTACTTC | CASSQGEQETQYF
TRBJ1-2 | TRBV7-2 | . | . | TGTGCCAGCAGCCGAGCACGACAGGAAACCTATGGCTACACCTTC | CASSRARQETYGYTF
TRBJ1-2 | TRBV25-1 | . | . | TGTGCCAGCAGTGAGGAGGGCAGGGGTTCTAACTATGGCTACACCTTC | CASSEEGRGSNYGYTF
TRBJ2-7 | TRBV5-1 | . | . | TGCGCCAGCAGCACGGGACAACCAGGCGGCGAGCAGTACTTC | CASSTGQPGGEQYF
TRBJ2-5 | TRBV7-2 | TRBD2 | few | TGTGCCAGCAAGGTCGGACTAGCGGGGGCAGAGACCCAGTACTTC | CASKVGLAGAETQYF
TRBJ2-5 | TRBV7-2 | . | few | TGTGCCAGCAGCCGGGGTCGGGGGACCCAAGAGACCCAGTACTTC | CASSRGRGTQETQYF
TRBJ2-5 | TRBV5-1 | . | . | TGCGCCAGCAGCTTGGTCCACATTGGACAAGAGACCCAGTACTTC | CASSLVHIGQETQYF
TRBJ1-2 | TRBV25-1 | TRBD1 | few | TGTGCCAGCAGTGAATTGGGACAGGGGTTTGGCTACACCTTC | CASSELGQGFGYTF
TRBJ1-1 | TRBV29-1 | TRBD1 | . | TGCAGCGTTGAAGGGTACCAGGGGGGCACTGAAGCTTTCTTT | CSVEGYQGGTEAFF
TRBJ2-5 | TRBV18 | TRBD2 | few | TGTGCCAGCTCACCAGCGGGGGGACAAGAGACCCAGTACTTC | CASSPAGGQETQYF
TRBJ2-7 | TRBV19 | . | . | TGTGCCAGTAGTATCCAGAGATCCTACGAGCAGTACTTC | CASSIQRSYEQYF
TRBJ2-1 | TRBV18 | TRBD1 | . | TGTGCCAGCTCAACTAGACAGGGTCTCGAGAATGAGCAGTTCTTC | CASSTRQGLENEQFF
TRBJ2-7 | TRBV5-1 | . | few | TGCGCCAGCAGCTTGGTTACAGGAATACAAGGATCCTACGAGCAGTACTTC | CASSLVTGIQGSYEQYF
TRBJ1-1 | TRBV2 | . | . | TGTGCCAGCAGTCAGGGGCGTTGGATCACTGAAGCTTTCTTT | CASSQGRWITEAFF